The clone carrying this T cell receptor beta chain appeared a few times. What it binds is not known. The V gene end was trimmed by 1 base and the J gene end by 5 bases; junction bases not matched to a gene: 11. The CDR3 contains 16 residues. Per germline, CDR1 SGHVS and CDR2 FNYEAQ. This sample was taken from a study of T cell repertoires in cytomegalovirus infection. Whole-study results and caveats: HLA-C-restricted CMV clonotypes gave the most frequent clonotype in two of eight donors. Of the TCR beta families, the public ones yielded a cumulative frequency that identified carriers of CMV plus the relevant HLA.

TCRdb reprocessed the reads via MiXCR and lists one record per CDR3 protein. The data hold about 740,000 distinct CDR3 sequences, with roughly 35% observed a single time. The sample was PBMCs. The chain has TRBV7-6 and TRBJ2-7; 7 nucleotides match TRBD1. This clonotype was sampled from a human donor in good health (CMV status not recorded). Some clones in this sample may be carry-over from other donors' samples. The CDR3 DNA sequence: TGTGCCAGCAGCTTAGGCCCCGAGACAGGGTTGCACGAGCAGTACTTC. This gives the protein CASSLGPETGLHEQYF.